A single sample is the source of the 7 T cell receptor beta chains below, sequenced in a study of shared clonotypes between healthy human individuals. Method: immunoSEQ multiplex PCR; TCRdb's copy keeps in-frame clones and lacks some. The data contain 500,000 or so clones, approximately 94% of them singletons. The sample was naive CD4+ T cells sorted from blood. Stated subset: CD45RA+ positively selected. The source of these receptors is a young woman in good health.

Comment on this clone: Other DNA sequences of this sample code for an identical CDR3. The V gene is TRBV28, the J gene TRBJ1-1; a possible D gene is TRBD1 (6 bases). The CDR3 has 14 residues. Germline loops: CDR1 MDHEN, CDR2 SYDVKM. V lost 2 bases to trimming and J lost 0 bases, with 7 bases between them. For the CDR3, the DNA is TGTGCCAGCAGTTTAGGACAGATGAACACTGAAGCTTTCTTT. Encoded protein: CASSLGQMNTEAFF.

V is TRBV9 and J is TRBJ2-4; unclear D gene. The CDR3 totals 13 residues. Trimming removed 0 bases at V and 9 bases at J, with 10 bases between. The V gene's germline CDR1 is SGDLS and CDR2 YYNGEE. CDR3 sequence: CASSVELGGIQYF. CDR3 DNA: TGTGCCAGCAGCGTAGAGCTGGGTGGCATTCAGTACTTC.

This sequence joins TRBV11-2 and TRBJ1-1, with D perhaps matching TRBD1 (6 bases). The CDR3 has 14 amino acids. Germline V CDR1 and CDR2: SGHAT, FQNNGV. V dropped 1 base and J dropped 4 bases, with 10 bases sitting between them. This chain's CDR3 is CASSLVGGRTEAFF. Written as DNA, the CDR3 is TGTGCCAGCAGCTTAGTGGGGGGGCGCACTGAAGCTTTCTTT.

The rearrangement joins TRBV25-1 to TRBJ2-1; D might be TRBD2 (6 bases). This CDR3 spans 14 amino acids. CDR1 and CDR2 from the germline V gene are MGHDK and SYGVNS. V dropped 1 base and J dropped 8 bases, with 12 bases sitting between them. The CDR3 protein is CASSESGGVDEQFF. CDR3 nucleotides: TGTGCCAGCAGTGAATCCGGGGGAGTGGATGAGCAGTTCTTC.

The rearrangement joins TRBV5-1 to TRBJ2-2, with a possible D match to TRBD2 (6 bases). The germline V gene has CDR1 SGHRS and CDR2 YFSETQ. The CDR3 loop spans 14 amino acids. With 0 bases removed from V and 9 bases from J, the gap between germline ends came to 12 bases. The CDR3 is CASSLAGDSWELFF. DNA for the CDR3: TGCGCCAGCAGCTTGGCGGGAGACAGCTGGGAGCTGTTTTTT. Using reference TRBV5-1 and TRBJ2-2 for the parts outside the CDR3, the full variable domain is KAGVTQTPRYLIKTRGQQVTLSCSPISGHRSVSWYQQTPGQGLQFLFEYFSETQRNKGNFPGRFSGRQFSNSRSEMNVSTLELGDSALYLCASSLAGDSWELFFGEGSRLTVL.

This chain links TRBV27 with TRBJ2-1, with a tentative D call TRBD2 (6 bases). The CDR3 has 14 residues. V lost 2 bases and J lost 4, with 9 bases in between. The germline V gene encodes CDR1 MNHEY and CDR2 SMNVEV (reference sequence). The CDR3 loop is CASSLAGTYNEQFF. In nucleotides, the CDR3 is TGTGCCAGCAGTTTAGCGGGAACATACAATGAGCAGTTCTTC.

The V and J genes are TRBV2 and TRBJ1-5, with D perhaps matching TRBD1 (6 bases). Germline CDR1 is SNHLY and CDR2 is FYNNEI. This CDR3 has 16 residues. The V and J ends lost 3 bases and 2 bases respectively, with 14 bases between them. CDR3 coding DNA: TGTGCCAGCAGTGATGGGGGGGCTAGCGGCAATCAGCCCCAGCATTTT. Translation gives CASSDGGASGNQPQHF. Looking up the rest from reference TRBV2 and TRBJ1-5 gives the full variable domain: EPEVTQTPSHQVTQMGQEVILRCVPISNHLYFYWYRQILGQKVEFLVSFYNNEISEKSEIFDDQFSVERPDGSNFTLKIRSTKLEDSAMYFCASSDGGASGNQPQHFGDGTRLSIL.